The source of this T cell receptor beta chain is a study of control samples from healthy donors and cancer patients. The repertoire was sequenced with immunoSEQ multiplex PCR; TCRdb's copy has only in-frame clones and lacks some. The sample yields about 49,000 clones, roughly nine tenths seen once. The clonotype comes from a man younger than 40 with colorectal cancer. The specimen sequenced was PBMCs.

DNA of the CDR3: TGTGCCAGCAGTTACTCCGGGGGGGGTCAAGAGACCCAGTACTTC. Translation: CASSYSGGGQETQYF. The chain carries TRBV6-5 and TRBJ2-5, with 8 positions matching TRBD2. This CDR3 is built from 15 residues. Trimming at V came to 0 bases and at J to 2 bases, leaving 2 bases not matched to a gene. The germline V gene has CDR1 MNHEY and CDR2 SVGAGI.